These 2 T cell receptor beta chains were all obtained from the same sample, sequenced in a study of T cell repertoires in cytomegalovirus infection. TCRdb processed the reads anew with MiXCR; each CDR3 protein has one entry. The repertoire consists of around 70,000 distinct CDR3 sequences, with more than 25% occurring once and the leading ten covering 59%. Their target antigens are unknown. The material sequenced was CD8+ T cells from cultured PBMCs, taken from culture after CMV antigen stimulation. These receptors were obtained from a human donor in good health (CMV status not recorded). Some clones in this sample may be carry-over from other donors' samples.

This clonotype was detected a few times. This sequence joins TRBV5-6 and TRBJ2-5, with D perhaps TRBD1 (6 bases). V shed 5 bases and J shed 1 base, with 9 bases lying between them. Germline V gene lookup returns CDR1 SGHDT and CDR2 YYEEEE. There are 13 residues in the CDR3. Here the CDR3 DNA reads TGTGCCAGCAGACCGGACAGCCAAGAGACCCAGTACTTC. Translated: CASRPDSQETQYF. Together with reference TRBV5-6 and TRBJ2-5, the CDR3 gives the full variable domain: DAGVTQSPTHLIKTRGQQVTLRCSPKSGHDTVSWYQQALGQGPQFIFQYYEEEERQRGNFPDRFSGHQFPNYSSELNVNALLLGDSALYLCASRPDSQETQYFGPGTRLLVL.

This clonotype was detected only a few times. This sequence joins TRBV2 and TRBJ2-7; TRBD2 agrees at 12 bases. The junction had 8 bases not matched to a gene; V was cut back by 2 bases and J by 9 bases. The CDR3 sequence is 15 residues long. Germline CDR1 and CDR2: SNHLY and FYNNEI. The CDR3 reads CASSEPRTSGNAQYF. Written as DNA, the CDR3 is TGTGCCAGCAGTGAACCCCGGACTAGCGGGAACGCGCAGTACTTC.